Presented here are 15 T cell receptor beta chains from one specimen sequenced in a study of response to subunit inactivated influenza vaccine. TCRdb itself ran the RT-PCR reads through MiXCR, one entry per CDR3 protein. The sample consists of a few hundred thousand distinct CDR3 sequences, 20% to 25% of them appearing once. Sequencing used PBMCs from blood, obtained around 22 months after vaccination. Source of these receptors: a man between 50 and 70 years old who received an inactivated influenza vaccine.

CDR3 nucleotide sequence: TGTGCCAGCAGCTTTCTCGGGGCCAACGTCCTGACTTTC. Translation: CASSFLGANVLTF. The rearrangement links TRBV5-5 to TRBJ2-6; no clear D gene. V was pared by 2 bases and J by 4 bases, with 4 bases between. The germline gives CDR1 SGHKS, CDR2 YYEKEE (reference sequence). The CDR3 is 13 amino acids.

This clonotype was counted a few times. The chain recombines TRBV6-1 with TRBJ1-3; 8 bases map to TRBD1. There are 15 residues in the CDR3. CDR1 and CDR2 from the germline V gene are MNHNS and SASEGT. J lost 2 bases, V lost 6 bases, and 6 bases had no gene match. CDR3 in amino acids: CASRARQGPGNTIYF. The CDR3, as DNA: TGTGCCAGCAGAGCCAGACAGGGGCCTGGAAACACCATATATTTT.

This clonotype was observed many times. V and J are TRBV6-5 and TRBJ2-7; D tentatively fits TRBD1 or TRBD2 (6 bases each). The CDR3 loop spans 15 amino acids. V gave up 2 bases and J gave up 2 bases, with 13 bases separating them. The germline gives CDR1 MNHEY, CDR2 SVGAGI. The CDR3 spells CASSYGGRITYEQYF. In DNA form, the CDR3 reads TGTGCCAGCAGTTACGGGGGGCGCATTACCTACGAGCAGTACTTC.

This clonotype has a count of ten or more. The J gene is TRBJ1-5, the V gene TRBV5-1, with 7 positions matching TRBD1. This CDR3 is built from 14 residues. V dropped 5 bases and J dropped 3; count of bases not matched to a gene: 5. Germline V gene lookup returns CDR1 SGHRS and CDR2 YFSETQ. Written as DNA, the CDR3 is TGCGCCAGCAGGCCCGGGACAGACAATCAGCCCCAGCATTTT. Translated: CASRPGTDNQPQHF. The entire variable domain, with the rest obtained from reference TRBV5-1 and TRBJ1-5, is as follows: KAGVTQTPRYLIKTRGQQVTLSCSPISGHRSVSWYQQTPGQGLQFLFEYFSETQRNKGNFPGRFSGRQFSNSRSEMNVSTLELGDSALYLCASRPGTDNQPQHFGDGTRLSIL.

This clonotype has more than one count but fewer than ten. The rearrangement links TRBV28 to TRBJ2-3, with 10 positions matching TRBD2. The CDR3 has 20 amino acids. The germline gives CDR1 MDHEN, CDR2 SYDVKM. V lost 6 bases, J lost 5 bases, and 23 bases stayed unmatched. As DNA, the CDR3 is TGTGCCAGCAGCCGCGGCAAGCGGGAGGGCCTGAAGAAAAATTTAGATACGCAGTATTTT. It yields the protein CASSRGKREGLKKNLDTQYF.

The chain recombines TRBV12-3 or TRBV12-4 with TRBJ1-2, with a weak D call TRBD1 (6 bases). The CDR3 covers 14 residues. The ends were cut back, 2 bases at V and 7 bases at J, with 14 bases in the middle. The CDR3 DNA sequence: TGTGCCAGCAGTTTAACAGGGTCTAGTCTTGGCTACACCTTC. It encodes CASSLTGSSLGYTF.

As DNA, the CDR3 is TGCAGTGCTAGTTATATGGACAGCCAAGAGACCCAGTACTTC. Translated: CSASYMDSQETQYF. This chain joins TRBV20-1 and TRBJ2-5; possibly TRBD1 for D (6 bases). Trimming cost V 3 bases and J 1 base, with 12 bases left between them. The CDR3 runs 14 residues. Germline loops: CDR1 DFQATT, CDR2 SNEGSKA (reference sequence).

The CDR3 region has the DNA TGTGCCACCAGCAGAGCGGGACAGCAAGAGACCCAGTACTTC. Its translation: CATSRAGQQETQYF. The chain carries TRBV15 and TRBJ2-5, with 7 bases fitting TRBD1. Germline V gives CDR1 LNHNV, CDR2 YYDKDF (reference sequence). Trimming at V came to 1 base and at J to 2 bases, leaving 1 base not matched to a gene. The CDR3 extends over 14 amino acids.

This clonotype occurred many times. The chain links TRBV7-9 to TRBJ1-2; D perhaps matches TRBD1 (5 bases). The CDR3 spans 15 residues. Trimming took off 4 bases at V and 8 bases at J, with 20 bases between the two ends. The germline V gene has CDR1 SEHNR and CDR2 FQNEAQ (reference sequence). The CDR3 nucleotides read TGTGCCAGCAGCTCTATCAGGGAAGGCCTCGGAGGCTACACCTTC. Protein sequence: CASSSIREGLGGYTF.

The chain joins TRBV11-2 to TRBJ2-7, with D hard to call. The CDR3 length is 15 residues. The ends were cut back, 4 bases at V and 3 bases at J, with 16 bases in the middle. CDR1 is SGHAT and CDR2 is FQNNGV in the germline V gene. The DNA for the CDR3 is TGTGCCAGCAGCTCAATTCTGGTTTCTCGCTACGAGCAGTACTTC. It yields the protein CASSSILVSRYEQYF.

This clonotype has just a few counts. CDR3 DNA: TGTGCCAGCAGCCAAGATTGGGGTTCCTATAATTCACCCCTCCACTTT. It encodes CASSQDWGSYNSPLHF. This chain connects TRBV3-1 to TRBJ1-6; D gene ambiguous. Germline V gives CDR1 LGHDT, CDR2 YNNKEL (reference sequence). V lost 0 bases to trimming and J lost 1 base, with 7 bases between them. The CDR3 is made up of 16 amino acids.

This clonotype was counted a few times. The chain recombines TRBV20-1 with TRBJ2-3; D is undetermined. The CDR3 extends over 14 amino acids. CDR1 DFQATT and CDR2 SNEGSKA come from the germline V gene (reference sequence). Trimming cost V 3 bases and J 2 bases, with 12 bases left between them. The CDR3 DNA sequence: TGCAGTGCTAGGGGGTCCCCCGTCACAGATACGCAGTATTTT. Translation gives CSARGSPVTDTQYF.

The genes are TRBV7-3 and TRBJ2-1; D ambiguous. Germline V gene lookup returns CDR1 SGHTA and CDR2 FQGTGA. The CDR3 covers 14 residues. The V end lost 5 bases, the J end lost 9 bases, and 17 bases lay between the germline ends. The DNA of the CDR3 is TGTGCCAGCAGCATCTTGCGGAGCGCTATTGAGCAGTTCTTC. Protein product: CASSILRSAIEQFF. The full variable domain, completed using reference TRBV7-3 and TRBJ2-1, is GAGVSQTPSNKVTEKGKYVELRCDPISGHTALYWYRQSLGQGPEFLIYFQGTGAADDSGLPNDRFFAVRPEGSVSTLKIQRTERGDSAVYLCASSILRSAIEQFFGPGTRLTVL.

V gene TRBV20-1 combines with J gene TRBJ2-1; tentative D call: TRBD1 (6 bases). This CDR3 has 14 residues. Per germline, CDR1 DFQATT and CDR2 SNEGSKA (reference sequence). Trimming removed 3 bases from V and 1 base from J, with 10 bases in between. The CDR3 spells CSASSGTSYNEQFF. As DNA, the CDR3 is TGCAGTGCTAGTTCGGGGACATCCTACAATGAGCAGTTCTTC.

This clonotype was counted between two and nine times. The chain carries TRBV7-3 and TRBJ2-1; TRBD2 agrees at 8 bases. The length of the CDR3 is 13 residues. V trimming: 0 bases; J trimming: 9 bases; junction bases outside the gene matches: 1. Germline values: CDR1 SGHTA, CDR2 FQGTGA. DNA of the CDR3: TGTGCCAGCAGCTTAACCGGGAGGGGTGAGCAGTTCTTC. As protein: CASSLTGRGEQFF. Full variable domain (remainder filled in from reference TRBV7-3 and TRBJ2-1): GAGVSQTPSNKVTEKGKYVELRCDPISGHTALYWYRQSLGQGPEFLIYFQGTGAADDSGLPNDRFFAVRPEGSVSTLKIQRTERGDSAVYLCASSLTGRGEQFFGPGTRLTVL.